Reported below is one T cell receptor (beta chain). These data are taken from a study of blood T cell repertoires in COVID-19. Assay: immunoSEQ multiplex PCR; the TCRdb copy retains only in-frame clones and omits some. The sample gives under 250,000 clones, 70% to 85% of which show up once; 9.7% is in the top ten. This CDR3 is built from 16 residues. The germline gives CDR1 GTSNPN, CDR2 SVGIG (reference sequence). V lost 0 bases and J lost 1; bases outside the gene matches: 5. This sequence originates from a man aged 50 to 60 with active or convalescent COVID-19. J is TRBJ1-1 and V is TRBV30; 10 positions agree with TRBD1. Material for sequencing was peripheral blood. The CDR3 sequence: CAWSVPRDRGNTEAFF. The CDR3 coding sequence is TGTGCCTGGAGTGTACCCCGGGACAGGGGGAACACTGAAGCTTTCTTT.